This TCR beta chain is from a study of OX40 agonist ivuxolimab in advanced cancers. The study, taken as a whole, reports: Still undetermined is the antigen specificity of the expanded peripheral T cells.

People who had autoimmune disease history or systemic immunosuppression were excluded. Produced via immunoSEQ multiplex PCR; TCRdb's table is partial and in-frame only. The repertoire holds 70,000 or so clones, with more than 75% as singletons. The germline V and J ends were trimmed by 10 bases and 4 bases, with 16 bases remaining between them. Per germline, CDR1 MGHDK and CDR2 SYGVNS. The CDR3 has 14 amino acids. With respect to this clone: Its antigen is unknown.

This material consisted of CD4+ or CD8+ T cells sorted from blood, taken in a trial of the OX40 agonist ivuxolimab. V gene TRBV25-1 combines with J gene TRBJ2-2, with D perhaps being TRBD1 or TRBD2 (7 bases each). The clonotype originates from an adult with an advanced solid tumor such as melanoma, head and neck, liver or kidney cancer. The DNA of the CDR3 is TGTGCCACCCAGGGGGGGGCAAGCACCGGGGAGCTGTTTTTT. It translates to CATQGGASTGELFF. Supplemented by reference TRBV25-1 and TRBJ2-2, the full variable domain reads EADIYQTPRYLVIGTGKKITLECSQTMGHDKMYWYQQDPGMELHLIHYSYGVNSTEKGDLSSESTVSRIRTEHFPLTLESARPSHTSQYLCATQGGASTGELFFGEGSRLTVL.